Listed below are T cell receptor beta chains from one sample, sequenced in a study of T cell responses to AZD1222 COVID-19 vaccine. Produced via immunoSEQ multiplex PCR; TCRdb's table is partial and in-frame only. The sample contains about 76,000 clones, 70% to 90% of which appear only once. Sequenced here: peripheral blood, sampled on day 0 of MenACWY control vaccination. These receptors all come from an adult in good health. Each CDR3 is given with its conserved first and last residue. D genes are given only for firm matches. Some rows have no size entry. The others give once, few or many, or a class for an expanded clone.

J gene,D gene,V gene,clone size,CDR3 protein,CDR3 DNA
TRBJ2-6,.,TRBV5-4,.,CASSLRASGANVLTF,TGTGCCAGCAGCTTGAGGGCCTCTGGGGCCAACGTCCTGACTTTC
TRBJ2-2,.,TRBV6-5,.,CASSYPSTGTGELFF,TGTGCCAGCAGTTACCCTTCAACAGGGACCGGGGAGCTGTTTTTT
TRBJ2-3,.,TRBV7-2,.,CASSPPYRDTQYF,TGTGCCAGCAGTCCCCCCTATAGAGATACGCAGTATTTT
TRBJ1-4,.,TRBV30,.,CAWSAEFFNEKLFF,TGTGCCTGGAGTGCTGAATTTTTTAATGAAAAACTGTTTTTT
TRBJ1-2,.,TRBV4-2,.,CASSQDRTEFYGYTF,TGTGCCAGCAGCCAAGACAGGACCGAATTCTATGGCTACACCTTC
TRBJ1-2,.,TRBV28,.,CASTPRGAVNCGYTF,TGTGCCAGCACCCCTAGGGGGGCGGTTAACTGTGGCTACACCTTC
TRBJ2-7,.,TRBV19,.,CASSFTVGMREQYF,TGTGCCAGTAGTTTCACTGTTGGGATGCGGGAGCAGTACTTC
TRBJ1-6,.,TRBV10-2,.,CASSEGALSYNSPLHF,TGCGCCAGCAGTGAAGGCGCCCTCTCCTATAATTCACCCCTCCACTTT
TRBJ1-4,.,TRBV27,.,CARTREGEKLFF,TGTGCCCGCACAAGGGAGGGGGAAAAACTGTTTTTT
TRBJ2-5,TRBD1,TRBV29-1,.,CSTHDRANQETQYF,TGCAGCACCCATGACAGGGCCAACCAAGAGACCCAGTACTTC
TRBJ2-3,TRBD2,TRBV2,.,CASLAGVSTDTQYF,TGTGCCAGCCTGGCGGGAGTGAGTACAGATACGCAGTATTTT
TRBJ1-6,.,TRBV28,.,CASSPVGGASYNSPLHF,TGTGCCAGCAGTCCGGTGGGGGGGGCCTCCTATAATTCACCCCTCCACTTT
TRBJ1-5,.,TRBV19,.,CASSIVRGWDNQPQHF,TGTGCCAGTAGTATAGTCAGGGGATGGGACAATCAGCCCCAGCATTTT
TRBJ1-5,.,TRBV6-5,.,CASSTGTGYQPQHF,TGTGCCAGCAGTACCGGGACGGGATATCAGCCCCAGCATTTT
TRBJ1-2,.,TRBV4-1,.,CASSQDRDRHYTF,TGCGCCAGCAGCCAAGACCGGGACCGACACTACACCTTC
TRBJ1-2,.,TRBV4-3,.,CASSQEGGAGYGYTF,TGCGCCAGCAGCCAAGAGGGAGGAGCGGGCTATGGCTACACCTTC
TRBJ1-1,TRBD1,TRBV5-1,.,CASSWGTENTEAFF,TGCGCCAGCAGCTGGGGGACAGAGAACACTGAAGCTTTCTTT
TRBJ2-1,TRBD2,TRBV30,.,CAWSVLAGGPNEQFF,TGTGCCTGGAGTGTACTAGCGGGTGGCCCCAATGAGCAGTTCTTC
TRBJ2-5,.,TRBV3-1/TRBV3-2,.,CASSQDPGEETQYF,TGTGCCAGCAGCCAAGATCCCGGCGAAGAGACCCAGTACTTC
TRBJ2-1,.,TRBV9,.,CASSSRTEQFF,TGTGCCAGCAGCTCCCGTACTGAGCAGTTCTTC
TRBJ2-7,.,TRBV14,.,CASSYSPYEQYF,TGTGCCAGCAGCTACTCCCCCTACGAGCAGTACTTC
TRBJ1-2,.,TRBV28,.,CASSLLERTLGYTF,TGTGCCAGCAGTTTATTGGAGAGGACCCTGGGCTACACCTTC
TRBJ1-2,.,TRBV3-1/TRBV3-2,.,CASSQVGVEGYTF,TGTGCCAGCAGCCAAGTCGGGGTTGAGGGCTACACCTTC
TRBJ2-5,.,TRBV7-9,.,CASSFVETQYF,TGTGCCAGCAGCTTCGTCGAGACCCAGTACTTC
TRBJ2-7,.,TRBV19,.,CASRDSLYEQYF,TGTGCCAGTAGGGACAGCCTCTACGAGCAGTACTTC
TRBJ2-7,TRBD2,TRBV19,.,CASSIALSGKVSYEQYF,TGTGCCAGTAGTATAGCCCTTAGCGGGAAAGTCTCCTACGAGCAGTACTTC
TRBJ2-7,TRBD1,TRBV6-5,.,CASSKDRGFSYEQYF,TGTGCCAGCAGCAAGGACAGGGGCTTCTCCTACGAGCAGTACTTC
TRBJ1-2,.,TRBV6-2/TRBV6-3,.,CASSYPGLGAGAGIGYTF,TGTGCCAGCAGTTACCCTGGTCTGGGGGCCGGGGCCGGAATTGGCTACACCTTC
TRBJ1-2,.,TRBV7-9,.,CASSLDSYQENYTF,TGTGCCAGCAGCTTGGACTCTTATCAGGAAAACTACACCTTC
TRBJ2-7,.,TRBV27,.,CASSFTGRFTYEQYF,TGTGCCAGCAGTTTTACAGGGCGGTTCACCTACGAGCAGTACTTC
TRBJ1-2,TRBD1,TRBV28,.,CASSWGTGAVGGYTF,TGTGCCAGCAGTTGGGGGACAGGGGCTGTAGGAGGCTACACCTTC
TRBJ2-7,.,TRBV4-3,.,CASSQDKARSYEQYF,TGCGCCAGCAGCCAAGATAAGGCTAGATCCTACGAGCAGTACTTC
TRBJ2-5,TRBD2,TRBV6-5,.,CASSYLGREERETQYF,TGTGCCAGCAGTTACTTGGGGCGGGAGGAACGGGAGACCCAGTACTTC
TRBJ2-7,.,TRBV14,.,CASSSHGTPPYEQYF,TGTGCCAGCAGCTCCCACGGGACCCCTCCCTACGAGCAGTACTTC
TRBJ2-4,.,TRBV28,.,CASSPGFGLDIQYF,TGTGCCAGCAGTCCAGGGTTTGGCTTGGACATTCAGTACTTC
TRBJ2-2,TRBD1,TRBV6-5,.,CASRVRGQVGELFF,TGTGCCAGCAGGGTCAGGGGGCAGGTCGGGGAGCTGTTTTTT
TRBJ1-6,TRBD1,TRBV6-6,.,CASSPTWTGGHNSPLHF,TGTGCCAGCAGTCCTACGTGGACAGGGGGACATAATTCACCCCTCCACTTT
TRBJ2-7,.,TRBV9,.,CASSVGGTAYFEQYF,TGTGCCAGCAGCGTAGGCGGGACCGCCTACTTCGAGCAGTACTTC
TRBJ1-1,.,TRBV4-1,.,CASSPERNAEAFF,TGCGCCAGCAGCCCAGAACGCAACGCTGAAGCTTTCTTT
TRBJ2-1,.,TRBV11-2,.,CASSPVGRRLYNEQFF,TGTGCCAGCAGCCCCGTGGGCAGGAGGTTGTACAATGAGCAGTTCTTC
TRBJ2-1,.,TRBV7-6,.,CASSLEADNEQFF,TGTGCCAGCAGCTTAGAGGCGGACAATGAGCAGTTCTTC
TRBJ1-5,.,TRBV7-9,few,CASSRSITGSNQPQHF,TGTGCCAGCAGCCGCTCAATTACAGGGAGCAATCAGCCCCAGCATTTT
TRBJ1-5,.,TRBV29-1,.,CSAKAIRGGPQHF,TGCAGCGCAAAGGCCATACGTGGAGGGCCCCAGCATTTT
TRBJ2-3,.,TRBV9,few,CASSVERGARDTQYF,TGTGCCAGCAGCGTAGAACGAGGGGCCCGGGATACGCAGTATTTT
TRBJ2-2,.,TRBV23-1,.,CASSQRNTGELFF,TGCGCCAGCAGTCAAAGGAACACCGGGGAGCTGTTTTTT
TRBJ2-7,TRBD1,TRBV15,.,CATSRDPGTGPYEQYF,TGTGCCACCAGCAGAGACCCCGGGACAGGGCCTTACGAGCAGTACTTC
TRBJ2-2,TRBD1,TRBV5-6,.,CASSLLGQGATGELFF,TGTGCCAGCAGCTTGCTCGGACAGGGGGCGACCGGGGAGCTGTTTTTT
TRBJ2-7,.,TRBV6-5,.,CASSPWPITNEQYF,TGTGCCAGCTCCCCTTGGCCGATTACGAACGAGCAGTACTTC
TRBJ1-5,TRBD1,TRBV19,once,CASARDRGNQPQHF,TGTGCCAGTGCCCGGGACAGGGGGAATCAGCCCCAGCATTTT
TRBJ2-7,TRBD1,TRBV27,.,CASSRTGDEQYF,TGTGCCAGCAGCCGGACAGGGGACGAGCAGTACTTC
TRBJ2-2,.,TRBV2,.,CASSGDSGELFF,TGTGCCAGCAGCGGGGATAGCGGGGAGCTGTTTTTT
TRBJ2-3,TRBD2,TRBV2,once,CASSTRRGGTDTQYF,TGTGCCAGCTCTACGCGCCGGGGGGGCACAGATACGCAGTATTTT
TRBJ1-2,.,TRBV5-5,.,CASSPPGAVNYGYTF,TGTGCCAGCAGCCCCCCGGGGGCAGTCAACTATGGCTACACCTTC
TRBJ2-7,.,TRBV5-1,.,CASSLYQGSEQYF,TGCGCCAGCAGCTTGTATCAGGGTAGCGAGCAGTACTTC
TRBJ2-7,TRBD2,TRBV7-2,.,CASSLGTSGRREQYF,TGTGCCAGCAGCCTGGGGACTAGCGGGAGGCGTGAGCAGTACTTC